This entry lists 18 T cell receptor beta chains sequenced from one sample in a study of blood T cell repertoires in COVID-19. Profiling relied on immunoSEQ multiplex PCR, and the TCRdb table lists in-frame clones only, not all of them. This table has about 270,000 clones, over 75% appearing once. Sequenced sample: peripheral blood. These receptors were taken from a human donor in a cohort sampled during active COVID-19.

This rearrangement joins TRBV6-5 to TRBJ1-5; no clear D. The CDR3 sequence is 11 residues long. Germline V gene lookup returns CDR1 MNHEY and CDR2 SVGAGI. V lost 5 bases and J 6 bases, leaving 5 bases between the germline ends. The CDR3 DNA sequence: TGTGCCAGCAGTCATTCTCAGCCCCAGCATTTT. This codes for CASSHSQPQHF.

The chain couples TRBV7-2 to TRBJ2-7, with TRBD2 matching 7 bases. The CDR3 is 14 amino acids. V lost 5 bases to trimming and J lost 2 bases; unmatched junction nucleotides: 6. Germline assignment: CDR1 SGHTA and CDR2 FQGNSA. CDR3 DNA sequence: TGTGCCAGCAGCCTTCGGGGGGTTACCTACGAGCAGTACTTC. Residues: CASSLRGVTYEQYF.

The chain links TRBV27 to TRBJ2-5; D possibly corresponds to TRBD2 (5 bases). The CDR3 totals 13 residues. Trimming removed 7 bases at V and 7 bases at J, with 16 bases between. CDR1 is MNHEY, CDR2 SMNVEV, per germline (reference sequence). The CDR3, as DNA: TGTGCCAGCAAGAGGACTTTGCCAGGGACCCAGTACTTC. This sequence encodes CASKRTLPGTQYF.

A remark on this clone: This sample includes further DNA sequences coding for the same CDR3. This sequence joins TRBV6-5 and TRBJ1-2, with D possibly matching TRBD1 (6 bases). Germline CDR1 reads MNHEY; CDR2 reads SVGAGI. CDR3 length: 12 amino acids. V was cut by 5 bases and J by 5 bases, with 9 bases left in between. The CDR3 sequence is CASSRTAYGYTF. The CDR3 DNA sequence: TGTGCCAGCAGTCGGACAGCATATGGCTACACCTTC.

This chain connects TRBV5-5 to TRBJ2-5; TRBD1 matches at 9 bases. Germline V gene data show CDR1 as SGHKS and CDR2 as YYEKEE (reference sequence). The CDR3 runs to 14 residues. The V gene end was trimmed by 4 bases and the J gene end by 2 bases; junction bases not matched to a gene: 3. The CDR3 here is CASSKTGGQETQYF. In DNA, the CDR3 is TGTGCCAGCAGCAAGACAGGGGGACAAGAGACCCAGTACTTC.

The CDR3 reads CASSLQGSTIYF. In nucleotides, the CDR3 is TGTGCCAGCAGCCTACAGGGTAGTACCATATATTTT. This chain joins TRBV3-1 (or the pseudogene TRBV3-2) and TRBJ1-3, with D tentatively TRBD1 (6 bases). The CDR3 is made up of 12 amino acids. V was pared by 4 bases and J by 10 bases, with 11 bases between. Germline CDR1 is LGHDT and CDR2 is YNNKEL (reference sequence).

As DNA, the CDR3 is TGTGCCAGCAGTGAAAAAATCGGGACAGGTGTCGCTGAAGCTTTCTTT. Its translation: CASSEKIGTGVAEAFF. This chain uses TRBV6-4 with TRBJ1-1; 8 bases align to TRBD1. This CDR3 region has 16 residues. V was pared by 3 bases and J by 6 bases, with 12 bases of the junction left unmatched. From germline, CDR1 is MRHNA and CDR2 SNTAGT.

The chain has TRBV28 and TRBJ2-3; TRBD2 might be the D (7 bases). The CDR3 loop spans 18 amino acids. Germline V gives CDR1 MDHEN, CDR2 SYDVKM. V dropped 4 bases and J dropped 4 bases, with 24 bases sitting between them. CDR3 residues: CASSSLLGAGAFADTQYF. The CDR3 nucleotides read TGTGCCAGCAGTTCTCTTCTAGGGGCGGGGGCCTTCGCAGATACGCAGTATTTT.

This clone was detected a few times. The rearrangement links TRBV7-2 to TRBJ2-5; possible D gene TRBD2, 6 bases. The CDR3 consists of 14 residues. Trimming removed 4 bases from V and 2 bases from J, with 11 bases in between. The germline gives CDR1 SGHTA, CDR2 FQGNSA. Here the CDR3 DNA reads TGTGCCAGCAGCTCCGGGACTCGTCAAGAGACCCAGTACTTC. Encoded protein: CASSSGTRQETQYF.

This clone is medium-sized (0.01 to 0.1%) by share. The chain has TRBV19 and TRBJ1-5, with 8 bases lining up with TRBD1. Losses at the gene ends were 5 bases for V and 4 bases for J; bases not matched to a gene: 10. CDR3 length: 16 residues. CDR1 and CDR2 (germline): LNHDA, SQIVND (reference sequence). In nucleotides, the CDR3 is TGTGCCAGTAGTGGCCATGGACAGGGAGAAAATCAGCCCCAGCATTTT. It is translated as CASSGHGQGENQPQHF. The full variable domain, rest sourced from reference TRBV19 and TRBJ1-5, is DGGITQSPKYLFRKEGQNVTLSCEQNLNHDAMYWYRQDPGQGLRLIYYSQIVNDFQKGDIAEGYSVSREKKESFPLTVTSAQKNPTAFYLCASSGHGQGENQPQHFGDGTRLSIL.

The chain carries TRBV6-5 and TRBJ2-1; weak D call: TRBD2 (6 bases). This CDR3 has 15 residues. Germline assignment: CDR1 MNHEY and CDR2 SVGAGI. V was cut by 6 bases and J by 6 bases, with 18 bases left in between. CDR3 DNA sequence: TGTGCCAGCAGGTCCCCGGTTAACGGGGGCAATGAGCAGTTCTTC. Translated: CASRSPVNGGNEQFF.

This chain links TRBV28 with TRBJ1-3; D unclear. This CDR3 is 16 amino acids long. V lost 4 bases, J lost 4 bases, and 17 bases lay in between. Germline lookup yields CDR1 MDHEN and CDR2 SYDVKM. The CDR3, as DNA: TGTGCCAGCAGTTCCCCTACGGAGTTGTACGGAAACACCATATATTTT. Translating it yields CASSSPTELYGNTIYF.

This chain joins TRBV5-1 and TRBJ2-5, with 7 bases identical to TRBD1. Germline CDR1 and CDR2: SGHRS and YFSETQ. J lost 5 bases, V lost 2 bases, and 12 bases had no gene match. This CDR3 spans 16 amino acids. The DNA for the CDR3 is TGCGCCAGCAGCTTACAGGGGCGGCGCGGGCGGGAGACCCAGTACTTC. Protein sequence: CASSLQGRRGRETQYF.

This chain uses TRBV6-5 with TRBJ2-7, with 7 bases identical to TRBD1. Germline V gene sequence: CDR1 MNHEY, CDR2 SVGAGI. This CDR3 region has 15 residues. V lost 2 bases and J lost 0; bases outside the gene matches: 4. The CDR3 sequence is CASSYGTASSYEQYF. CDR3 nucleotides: TGTGCCAGCAGTTACGGGACAGCGAGCTCCTACGAGCAGTACTTC.

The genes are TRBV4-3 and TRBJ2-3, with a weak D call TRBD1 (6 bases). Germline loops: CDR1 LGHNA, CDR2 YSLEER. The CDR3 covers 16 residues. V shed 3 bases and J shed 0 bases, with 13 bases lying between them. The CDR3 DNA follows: TGCGCCAGCAGCCAGAAGACAGGCCGAAGCACAGATACGCAGTATTTT. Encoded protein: CASSQKTGRSTDTQYF.

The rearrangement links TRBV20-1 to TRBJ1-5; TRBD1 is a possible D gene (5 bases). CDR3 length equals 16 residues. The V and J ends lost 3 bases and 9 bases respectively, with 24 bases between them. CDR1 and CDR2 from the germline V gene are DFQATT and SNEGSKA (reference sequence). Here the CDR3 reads CSASSAQGGLGRPQHF. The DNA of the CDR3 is TGCAGTGCTAGTTCGGCCCAGGGAGGGCTTGGCCGGCCCCAGCATTTT.

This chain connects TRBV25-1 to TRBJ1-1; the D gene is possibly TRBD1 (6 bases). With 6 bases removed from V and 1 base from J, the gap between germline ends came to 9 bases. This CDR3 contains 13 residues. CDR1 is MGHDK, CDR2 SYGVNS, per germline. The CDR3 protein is CASSRTANTEAFF. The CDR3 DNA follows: TGTGCCAGCAGCCGGACAGCGAACACTGAAGCTTTCTTT.

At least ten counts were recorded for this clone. The CDR3 DNA follows: TGTGCCATCAGTGGGGCTAGCGGGAGACCTTACAATGAGCAGTTCTTC. It translates to CAISGASGRPYNEQFF. This rearrangement joins TRBV10-3 to TRBJ2-1, with 10 nucleotides matching TRBD2. The CDR3 extends over 16 amino acids. CDR1 and CDR2 (germline): ENHRY, SYGVKD. Trimming took 4 bases from V and 4 from J; bases not matched to a gene: 7.